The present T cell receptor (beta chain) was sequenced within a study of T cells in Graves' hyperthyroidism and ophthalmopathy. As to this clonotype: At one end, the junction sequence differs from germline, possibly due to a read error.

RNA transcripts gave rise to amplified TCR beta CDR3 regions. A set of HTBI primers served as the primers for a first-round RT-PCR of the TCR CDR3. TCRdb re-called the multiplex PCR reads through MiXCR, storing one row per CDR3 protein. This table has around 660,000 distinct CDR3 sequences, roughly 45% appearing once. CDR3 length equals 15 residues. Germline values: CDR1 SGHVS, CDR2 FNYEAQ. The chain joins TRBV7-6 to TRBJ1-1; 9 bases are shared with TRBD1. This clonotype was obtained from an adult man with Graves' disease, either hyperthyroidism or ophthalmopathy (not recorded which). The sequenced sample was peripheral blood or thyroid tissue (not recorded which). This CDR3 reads CASSLGTGKDTEAFF. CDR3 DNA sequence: TGTGCCAGCAGCTTGGGGACAGGGAAGGACACCGAAGCTTTCTTT.